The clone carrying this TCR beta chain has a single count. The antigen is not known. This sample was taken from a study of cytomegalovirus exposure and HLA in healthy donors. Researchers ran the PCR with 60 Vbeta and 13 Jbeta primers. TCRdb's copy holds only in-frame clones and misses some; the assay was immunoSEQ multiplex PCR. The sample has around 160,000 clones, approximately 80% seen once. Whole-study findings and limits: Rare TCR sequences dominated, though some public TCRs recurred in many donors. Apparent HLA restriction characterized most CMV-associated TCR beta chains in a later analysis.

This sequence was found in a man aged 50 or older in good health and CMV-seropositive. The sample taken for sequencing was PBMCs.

Here the CDR3 reads CASSSGPRVNTGELFF. In DNA, the CDR3 is TGCGCCAGCAGCTCTGGGCCGCGGGTGAACACCGGGGAGCTGTTTTTT. The V call is TRBV5-1, the J call TRBJ2-2; tentatively, D is TRBD2 (5 bases). This CDR3 spans 16 amino acids. Germline assignment: CDR1 SGHRS and CDR2 YFSETQ. Trimming took off 3 bases at V and 1 base at J, with 13 bases between the two ends.